This T cell receptor beta chain emerged from a study of blood T cell repertoires in COVID-19. Study-level background: COVID-19 samples from acute and convalescent phases originated in the United States, Italy and Spain. Sources were T cells, B-cell-depleted T cells, or PBMCs; the material itself was cDNA or gDNA.

Source study methods: Nucleated cell number was recorded as an estimate derived from reference gene primer amplification. Assay used: immunoSEQ multiplex PCR; TCRdb lists only in-frame clones, some missing. V and J calls and clone size are those listed in that table; D and trimming were worked out from the DNA. The sample includes roughly 250,000 clones, around 82% of them seen just once. CDR1 is LGHDT, CDR2 YNNKEL, per germline (reference sequence). The germline V and J ends were trimmed by 1 base and 8 bases, with 13 bases remaining between them. There are 14 residues in the CDR3. The sequence came from a man aged 40-49 years with active or convalescent COVID-19. The sequenced sample was peripheral blood. The chain joins TRBV3-1 (or the pseudogene TRBV3-2) to TRBJ2-3, with a possible D match to TRBD1 (5 bases). The CDR3 region has the DNA TGTGCCAGCAGCCAAGGGTCTTCAAGGGGTACGCAGTATTTT. Amino acid sequence: CASSQGSSRGTQYF.